This T cell receptor (beta chain) comes out of a study of blood T cell repertoires in COVID-19. Study background: The samples span acute and convalescent COVID-19 from the United States, Italy and Spain.

Under the authors' procedure: Reference gene primer amplification yielded estimated nucleated cell counts. The repertoire was sequenced with immunoSEQ multiplex PCR; TCRdb's copy has only in-frame clones and lacks some. From that table come the V and J calls and clone size; the DNA was used to work out D and trimming. The repertoire holds fewer than 300,000 clones, with roughly 84% as singletons. V lost 1 base to trimming and J lost 0 bases, with 16 bases between them. The CDR3 length is 18 residues. The germline CDR1 and CDR2 sequences are MNHEY and SVGEGT. This TCR came from a woman aged 18-30 years with acute or convalescent COVID-19. This chain joins TRBV6-2 or TRBV6-3 and TRBJ2-1; D not resolved. Material: peripheral blood. The CDR3 DNA follows: TGTGCCAGCAGTTACTTCGTAACCCGATCCGGCTCCTACAATGAGCAGTTCTTC. This translates into CASSYFVTRSGSYNEQFF.